This passage covers 22 T cell receptor beta chains from one sample sequenced in a study of T-cell memory formation after mild COVID-19. A single record per CDR3 protein comes from TCRdb applying MiXCR to the 5' RACE reads. The data contain around 440,000 distinct CDR3 sequences, roughly 18% of them singletons. The sequencing input was PBMCs or a T cell subset sorted from them (not recorded which). All receptors derive from an adult woman who had mild COVID-19 (a few samples of this study predate the infection). Cell type and time point are not known.

The chain joins TRBV7-9 to TRBJ1-2, with D perhaps TRBD1 (5 bases). V gave up 1 base and J gave up 4 bases, with 10 bases separating them. Germline V gene data show CDR1 as SEHNR and CDR2 as FQNEAQ (reference sequence). This CDR3 contains 14 residues. The CDR3 spells CASSLGGASYGYTF. Written as DNA, the CDR3 is TGTGCCAGCAGCTTAGGTGGGGCAAGCTATGGCTACACCTTC.

A few counts support this clonotype. The V and J genes are TRBV3-1 and TRBJ2-5; D is unresolved. The germline CDR1 and CDR2 sequences are LGHDT and YNNKEL (reference sequence). The germline V and J ends were trimmed by 1 base and 5 bases, with 11 bases remaining between them. CDR3 length: 14 amino acids. The CDR3 region is CASSQGKGGETQYF. The CDR3 bases are TGTGCCAGCAGCCAAGGAAAGGGCGGTGAGACCCAGTACTTC.

This chain uses TRBV5-6 with TRBJ2-3; D is possibly TRBD1 (6 bases). V lost 4 bases and J 5 bases, leaving 11 bases between the germline ends. The germline gives CDR1 SGHDT, CDR2 YYEEEE. The CDR3 extends over 13 amino acids. CDR3 sequence reads: CASSLQGKDTQYF. CDR3 DNA: TGTGCCAGCAGCCTGCAGGGGAAAGATACGCAGTATTTT.

This clonotype was detected ten times or more. The chain is built from TRBV20-1 and TRBJ1-2, with D perhaps TRBD1 (6 bases). Germline values: CDR1 DFQATT, CDR2 SNEGSKA (reference sequence). CDR3 length: 14 amino acids. V lost 3 bases and J lost 5, with 16 bases in between. The CDR3 is CSASTGSPQYGYTF. DNA for the CDR3: TGCAGTGCTAGTACAGGGTCGCCCCAATATGGCTACACCTTC.

The V and J genes are TRBV19 and TRBJ2-3; D not resolved. Germline V gene sequence: CDR1 LNHDA, CDR2 SQIVND (reference sequence). Trimming shortened V by 6 bases and J by 7 bases, and 11 bases separated the two germline ends. The CDR3 totals 12 residues. For the CDR3, the DNA is TGTGCCAGTAGCCACCGACCAAATACGCAGTATTTT. This encodes CASSHRPNTQYF. The variable domain in full, with the rest retrieved from reference TRBV19 and TRBJ2-3, is DGGITQSPKYLFRKEGQNVTLSCEQNLNHDAMYWYRQDPGQGLRLIYYSQIVNDFQKGDIAEGYSVSREKKESFPLTVTSAQKNPTAFYLCASSHRPNTQYFGPGTRLTVL.

This clonotype has more than one count but fewer than ten. The chain recombines TRBV4-1 with TRBJ2-7, with 8 bases that match TRBD2. Germline CDR1 and CDR2: MGHRA and YSYEKL. J lost 5 bases, V lost 0 bases, and 12 bases had no gene match. The CDR3 extends over 17 amino acids. In DNA form, the CDR3 reads TGCGCCAGCAGCCAAGAAGTGGAACGGGGGGGGCGTAACGAGCAGTACTTC. Translation gives CASSQEVERGGRNEQYF.

This clonotype was recorded a few times. The genes are TRBV7-9 and TRBJ1-2; TRBD1 might be the D (5 bases). Between the trimmed V and J ends, which lost 1 base and 0 bases, there was a span of 9 bases. Germline assignment: CDR1 SEHNR and CDR2 FQNEAQ (reference sequence). The CDR3 is made up of 15 amino acids. Here the CDR3 DNA reads TGTGCCAGCAGCTTAGTCCAGGGAGCTAACTATGGCTACACCTTC. Residues: CASSLVQGANYGYTF.

This clonotype came up many times. The chain carries TRBV20-1 and TRBJ1-5; D unclear. Germline CDR1 is DFQATT and CDR2 is SNEGSKA (reference sequence). Trimming removed 0 bases from V and 2 bases from J, with 2 bases in between. The CDR3 sequence is 12 residues long. This chain's CDR3 is CSARDGNQPQHF. For the CDR3, the DNA is TGCAGTGCTAGAGACGGCAATCAGCCCCAGCATTTT.

This clonotype was found many times. The J gene is TRBJ2-5, the V gene TRBV11-2; D not resolved. The CDR3 loop spans 13 amino acids. V lost 3 bases and J 3 bases, leaving 8 bases between the germline ends. The germline gives CDR1 SGHAT, CDR2 FQNNGV. CDR3 bases: TGTGCCAGCAGCTTCGGTGGGAAAGAGACCCAGTACTTC. Residues: CASSFGGKETQYF.

In this sample, this clonotype turned up a few times. The chain is built from TRBV6-1 and TRBJ1-4; D is ambiguous. The CDR3 contains 14 residues. Germline lookup yields CDR1 MNHNS and CDR2 SASEGT. V dropped 2 bases and J dropped 7 bases, with 11 bases sitting between them. The CDR3 region is CASSEWAGVEKLFF. CDR3 DNA sequence: TGTGCCAGCAGTGAATGGGCCGGGGTTGAAAAACTGTTTTTT.

This clonotype was counted a few times. The rearrangement uses TRBV10-3 and TRBJ1-1; D remains unclear. V gave up 10 bases and J gave up 1 base, with 7 bases separating them. The CDR3 extends over 11 amino acids. Germline values: CDR1 ENHRY, CDR2 SYGVKD. CDR3 sequence (DNA): TGTGCCACCTCGGGGAACACTGAAGCTTTCTTT. Translation: CATSGNTEAFF.

The table lists this clonotype with a few counts. The V call is TRBV5-4, the J call TRBJ2-7; D unresolved. The germline V and J ends were trimmed by 3 bases and 5 bases, with 12 bases remaining between them. The germline V gene encodes CDR1 SGHNT and CDR2 YYREEE (reference sequence). The CDR3 is made up of 13 amino acids. CDR3 nucleotide sequence: TGTGCCAGCAGCTCAGGATATTCCAACGAGCAGTACTTC. It yields the protein CASSSGYSNEQYF.

V and J are TRBV5-1 and TRBJ2-7, with 7 bases that match TRBD2. Germline V gene sequence: CDR1 SGHRS, CDR2 YFSETQ. This CDR3 region has 15 residues. V dropped 4 bases and J dropped 3; count of bases not matched to a gene: 10. CDR3 nucleotides: TGCGCCAGCAGCCGGGCGGGGGACCCGGACTACGAGCAGTACTTC. Its protein is CASSRAGDPDYEQYF.

This clonotype occurred many times. The chain joins TRBV30 to TRBJ1-2; D unclear. The CDR3 loop spans 13 amino acids. The V end lost 3 bases, the J end lost 4 bases, and 12 bases lay between the germline ends. Per germline, CDR1 GTSNPN and CDR2 SVGIG (reference sequence). Here the CDR3 reads CAWSPGWGYGYTF. DNA for the CDR3: TGTGCCTGGAGCCCGGGCTGGGGCTATGGCTACACCTTC.

There are many counts of this clonotype. The genes are TRBV10-3 and TRBJ2-1; D is perhaps TRBD2 (5 bases). The V end lost 6 bases, the J end lost 9 bases, and 15 bases lay between the germline ends. Germline V lookup: CDR1 ENHRY, CDR2 SYGVKD. This CDR3 spans 13 amino acids. The CDR3 sequence is CAIRSSKEGEQFF. In nucleotides, the CDR3 is TGTGCCATCAGGAGTAGCAAAGAGGGTGAGCAGTTCTTC.

This clonotype was counted between two and nine times. This chain joins TRBV7-8 and TRBJ1-2; 12 bases agree with TRBD1. The CDR3 totals 16 residues. The V gene end was trimmed by 2 bases and the J gene end by 5 bases; junction bases not matched to a gene: 6. Germline V gene sequence: CDR1 SGHVS, CDR2 FQNEAQ. The CDR3 DNA is TGTGCCAGCAGCTTATGGGGACAGGGGGCGGGGTATGGCTACACCTTC. It encodes CASSLWGQGAGYGYTF.

Many counts were recorded for this clonotype. The V gene is TRBV4-3, the J gene TRBJ1-2; no clear D. Germline V lookup: CDR1 LGHNA, CDR2 YSLEER. The CDR3 contains 13 residues. The germline V and J ends were trimmed by 1 base and 4 bases, with 7 bases remaining between them. DNA of the CDR3: TGCGCCAGCAGCCAAGGACGGACCTATGGCTACACCTTC. Its translation: CASSQGRTYGYTF.

V is TRBV25-1 and J is TRBJ2-5; D uncertain. V was shortened by 5 bases and J by 5 bases, with 3 bases between the two germline ends. The germline V gene has CDR1 MGHDK and CDR2 SYGVNS. This CDR3 is built from 10 residues. Here the CDR3 reads CASSYETQYF. The CDR3, as DNA: TGTGCCAGCAGTTATGAGACCCAGTACTTC.

The rearrangement joins TRBV10-3 to TRBJ2-3; 9 bases map to TRBD2. Germline V CDR1 and CDR2: ENHRY, SYGVKD. V was clipped by 6 bases and J by 0 bases; unmatched bases: 7. The CDR3 has 16 residues. The CDR3 loop is CAIRNSLAGSTDTQYF. The DNA of the CDR3 is TGTGCCATCAGGAATTCTCTAGCGGGGAGCACAGATACGCAGTATTTT.

This clonotype was detected many times. This chain uses TRBV7-2 with TRBJ2-1; D gene unclear. The CDR3 extends over 13 amino acids. Looked up from germline, CDR1 is SGHTA and CDR2 is FQGNSA. Trimming took off 0 bases at V and 2 bases at J, with 2 bases between the two ends. The CDR3: CASSLAAYNEQFF. The CDR3 DNA reads as TGTGCCAGCAGCTTAGCGGCCTACAATGAGCAGTTCTTC.

This CDR3 is CASSQVPANRVQGEKLFF. CDR3 in DNA: TGCGCCAGCAGCCAAGTCCCCGCTAACAGGGTCCAGGGGGAAAAACTGTTTTTT. The chain is built from TRBV4-1 and TRBJ1-4; perhaps TRBD1 as D (6 bases). Germline loops: CDR1 MGHRA, CDR2 YSYEKL. V was pared by 1 base and J by 8 bases, with 23 bases between. CDR3 length equals 18 residues.

This clonotype was counted between two and nine times. The chain uses TRBV5-5 and TRBJ1-1, with D unclear. The CDR3 loop spans 13 amino acids. Germline assignment: CDR1 SGHKS and CDR2 YYEKEE (reference sequence). Trimming left V 3 bases short and J 10 bases short, with 16 bases between. The CDR3 DNA follows: TGTGCCAGCAGCTCAGGACGCCGGGTAGGAGCTTTCTTT. It is translated as CASSSGRRVGAFF.